This TCR beta chain stems from a study of Ad26.COV2.S vaccination and SARS-CoV-2 variants (dated by TCRdb to the early 2020s). In the study overall: Donors in the vaccine arm were drawn from COV1001, a phase I-IIa trial of Ad26.COV2.S in healthy adults that was multicentre, randomized, double-blind and placebo-controlled. Dosing of Ad26.COV2.S was intramuscular, at either 5x10^10 or 1x10^11 viral particles, delivered as one shot or as two shots spaced 56 days apart. TCRbeta repertoire sequencing served as the tool for gauging how specific and how broad the SARS-CoV-2-reactive T cell receptors were following Ad26.COV2.S vaccination. The TCR-sequenced set comprised around 30 samples: around 20 Ad26.COV2.S vaccine recipients, 5 placebo recipients and 8 SARS-CoV-2 convalescent individuals. Trial participants were randomized into five groups of five, in which low-dose or high-dose Ad26.COV2.S was given once or twice, or placebo was given on both occasions. Investigators did not know the trial group allocation while performing experiments and assessing outcomes.

The sample's treatment or condition label, in plain terms: approximately 18 received Ad26.COV2.S at low or high dose, single or two shots; a few received placebo; per-sample allocation not given. For vaccine and placebo recipients, repertoires were sequenced using samples collected on day 63 after the first injection. Cohort 1b enrolled around 23 adults aged 18-55 years at a single site in Boston, USA, between 29 July and 7 August 2020. Ad26.COV2.S was a replication-incompetent adenovirus type 26 vector expressing a prefusion-stabilized SARS-CoV-2 spike protein from the original Wuhan strain. The CDR3 sequence holds 13 residues, the cysteine and phenylalanine included. The entry retains the CDR3 DNA only, 39 bases that are in frame from base 1. The junction shows trimming of 7 bases on V and 1 base on J, plus 10 bases between the germline ends. Concerning this clone itself: Its recognized antigen is unknown. Per-base qualities were not stored, and no clone one base away is much larger.

The immunoSEQ Assay was used to sequence TCRbeta CDR3 regions. After extraction, genomic DNA underwent amplification by bias-controlled multiplex PCR, followed by high-throughput sequencing. Per the source publication's procedure: Collapsing and filtering of sequences were performed to quantify the absolute abundance of each unique TCRbeta CDR3 region. Usable DNA was measured by amplifying reference genes present in all nucleated cells, and TCRbeta template counts were normalized to that usable DNA to estimate T cell fraction. Repertoire TCRs were annotated as SARS-CoV-2-specific by exact matching of V gene, CDR3 amino acid sequence and J gene to a known reactive TCR set. MIRA supplied the reference SARS-CoV-2 TCR set, which was filtered for enrichment in COVID-19-positive ImmuneCODE repertoires so that public or cross-reactive TCRs were removed. Drawing on the MIRA antigens, annotated TCRs were analysed further at the level of specific ORF or position within ORF. Breadth was defined as the number of annotated unique rearrangements divided by the total number of unique productive rearrangements, and depth was defined as the summed frequency of the annotated unique rearrangements. Group comparisons of TCR breadth used two-sided Wilcoxon rank-sum tests. Drawn from immuneACCESS, this table holds only the in-frame rearrangements with V and J called that TCRdb kept. Clones are partly lost; checked studies trace under half to an unresolved V gene and leave the rest unexplained. The V and J calls and clone size come from that table; D and trimming were worked out from the DNA. This sample gives about 480,000 clones in total; 70% to 90% of them show up just once. The top ten clonotypes cover roughly 13% of the sample.

What the research found in general, with its limitations: Higher spike-specific TCR breadth was observed in Ad26.COV2.S recipients than in placebo recipients (P = 0.0014). Vaccine and placebo recipients had similar non-spike TCR breadth, a finding consistent with the vaccine containing only spike. It was noted by the authors that total T cell responses may have been underestimated by the TCR breadth and depth analyses. The study lacked the statistical power to compare responses across vaccine doses or regimens. Substantial breadth of spike-specific CD8+ and CD4+ T cell responses was reported after vaccination.

This TCR was recovered from a person aged 18-60 years who received the Ad26.COV2.S COVID-19 vaccine or a placebo. Sequencing used peripheral blood, obtained in a trial of Ad26.COV2.S vaccine versus placebo. The sequence links TRBV12-3 or TRBV12-4 to TRBJ1-1, and TRBD1 may be the D gene, going by 5 matching bases. The CDR3 corresponds to CASNSGPNTEAFF. The sequenced DNA is TGTGCCAGCAACTCGGGACCGAACACTGAAGCTTTCTTT.